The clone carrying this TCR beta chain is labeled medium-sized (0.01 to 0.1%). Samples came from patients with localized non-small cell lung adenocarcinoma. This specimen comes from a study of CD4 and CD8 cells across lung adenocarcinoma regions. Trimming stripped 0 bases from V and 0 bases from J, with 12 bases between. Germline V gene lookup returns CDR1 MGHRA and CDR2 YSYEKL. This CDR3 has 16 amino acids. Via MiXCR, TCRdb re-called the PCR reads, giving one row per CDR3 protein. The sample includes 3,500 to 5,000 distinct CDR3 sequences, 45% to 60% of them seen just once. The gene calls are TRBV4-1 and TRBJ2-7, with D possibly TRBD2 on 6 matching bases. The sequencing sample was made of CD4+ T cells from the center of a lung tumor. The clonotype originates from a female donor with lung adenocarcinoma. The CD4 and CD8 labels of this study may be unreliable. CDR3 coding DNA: TGCGCCAGCAGCCAAGAGGCTAGCGATAGCTCCTACGAGCAGTACTTC. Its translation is CASSQEASDSSYEQYF.